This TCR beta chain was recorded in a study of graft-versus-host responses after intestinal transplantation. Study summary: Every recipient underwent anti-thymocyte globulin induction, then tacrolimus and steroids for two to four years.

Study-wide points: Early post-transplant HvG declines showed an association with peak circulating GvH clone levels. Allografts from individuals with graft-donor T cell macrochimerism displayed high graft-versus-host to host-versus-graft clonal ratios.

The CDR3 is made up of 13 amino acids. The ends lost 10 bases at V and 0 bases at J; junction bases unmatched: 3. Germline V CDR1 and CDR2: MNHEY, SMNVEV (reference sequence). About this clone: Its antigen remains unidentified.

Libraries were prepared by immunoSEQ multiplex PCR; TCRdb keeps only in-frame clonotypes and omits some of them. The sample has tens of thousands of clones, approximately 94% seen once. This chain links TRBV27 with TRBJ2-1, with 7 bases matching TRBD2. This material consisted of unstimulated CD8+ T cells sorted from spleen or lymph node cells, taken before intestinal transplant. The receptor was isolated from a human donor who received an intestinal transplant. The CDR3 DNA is TGTGCCACCGGGGGGAGCTCCTACAATGAGCAGTTCTTC. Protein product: CATGGSSYNEQFF.